These 9 T cell receptor beta chains were all obtained from the same sample, sequenced in a study of blood T cell repertoires in COVID-19. The method was immunoSEQ multiplex PCR; TCRdb's version includes in-frame clones alone and lacks a portion of them. The sample has some 250,000 clones, about four fifths seen once; the top ten hold around 7%. Source material: peripheral blood. The receptors derive from a woman of 80 years or more with COVID-19, enrolled during active disease.

This chain links TRBV18 with TRBJ1-2, with 8 nucleotides matching TRBD1. The CDR3 extends over 14 amino acids. The V segment lost 6 bases and the J segment 1 base; nucleotides outside the gene matches: 4. Germline V lookup: CDR1 KGHSH, CDR2 LQKENI. The chain's CDR3 is CASSHDRGNYGYTF. The CDR3 DNA reads as TGTGCCAGCTCCCACGACAGGGGTAACTATGGCTACACCTTC. The full variable domain, its missing parts supplied by reference TRBV18 and TRBJ1-2, is NAGVMQNPRHLVRRRGQEARLRCSPMKGHSHVYWYRQLPEEGLKFMVYLQKENIIDESGMPKERFSAEFPKEGPSILRIQQVVRGDSAAYFCASSHDRGNYGYTFGSGTRLTVV.

The chain recombines TRBV30 with TRBJ1-2; unclear D gene. Per germline, CDR1 GTSNPN and CDR2 SVGIG (reference sequence). This CDR3 contains 12 residues. CDR3 residues: CASERGSYGYTF. CDR3 DNA sequence: TGTGCTTCGGAGCGGGGAAGCTATGGCTACACCTTC.

This clone was seen a few times. The chain joins TRBV5-8 to TRBJ1-1, with unresolved D. The CDR3 covers 11 residues. The V end lost 4 bases, the J end lost 8 bases, and 9 bases lay between the germline ends. CDR1 SGHTS and CDR2 YDEGEE come from the germline V gene. This chain's CDR3 is CASSRGSEAFF. For the CDR3, the DNA is TGTGCCAGCAGCCGCGGGAGCGAAGCTTTCTTT.

This chain uses TRBV7-2 with TRBJ1-4; D is undetermined. This CDR3 has 14 residues. Germline V gene lookup returns CDR1 SGHTA and CDR2 FQGNSA. V lost 2 bases, J lost 0 bases, and 4 bases lay in between. In DNA, the CDR3 is TGTGCCAGCAGCTTACATGCAACTAATGAAAAACTGTTTTTT. Translation: CASSLHATNEKLFF.

The chain combines TRBV4-1 with TRBJ1-5, with D possibly TRBD1 on 6 matching bases. Trimming removed 0 bases at V and 0 bases at J, with 15 bases between. Germline CDR1 and CDR2: MGHRA and YSYEKL. The CDR3 contains 18 residues. Here the CDR3 DNA reads TGCGCCAGCAGCCAAGATCGGTACCAGGGGCCTAGCAATCAGCCCCAGCATTTT. Amino acid sequence: CASSQDRYQGPSNQPQHF.

CDR3 region: CASTRETGEKLFF. The CDR3 DNA sequence: TGTGCCAGCACACGGGAGACAGGGGAAAAACTGTTTTTT. The V gene is TRBV11-1, the J gene TRBJ1-4; 7 bases align to TRBD1. Per germline, CDR1 SGHAT and CDR2 FQDESV (reference sequence). With V trimmed by 7 bases and J by 8 bases, 7 bases remained unmatched. The CDR3 spans 13 residues.

There are a few counts of this clone. V and J are TRBV18 and TRBJ2-4; a weak D match, TRBD1 (6 bases). V was shortened by 3 bases and J by 0 bases, with 12 bases between the two germline ends. Germline assignment: CDR1 KGHSH and CDR2 LQKENI. This CDR3 is 16 amino acids long. The CDR3 nucleotides read TGTGCCAGCTCACCTCTCGCACAGGGAGCCAAAAACATTCAGTACTTC. Its translation: CASSPLAQGAKNIQYF.

The chain links TRBV25-1 to TRBJ2-1, with 13 nucleotides matching TRBD2. CDR3 length: 17 residues. V dropped 5 bases and J dropped 5; count of bases not matched to a gene: 9. From germline, CDR1 is MGHDK and CDR2 SYGVNS. This CDR3 is CASSNPGLAGRNNEQFF. The CDR3 bases are TGTGCCAGCAGTAACCCGGGACTAGCGGGGCGAAACAATGAGCAGTTCTTC.

The chain links TRBV6-6 to TRBJ1-3, with 8 bases lining up with TRBD1. CDR1 is MNHNY, CDR2 SVGAGI, per germline (reference sequence). V was pared by 2 bases and J by 5 bases, with 8 bases of the junction left unmatched. CDR3 size: 16 residues. The CDR3 sequence is CASSYGQGKDRNTIYF. CDR3 nucleotide sequence: TGTGCCAGCAGTTACGGACAGGGAAAGGATAGAAACACCATATATTTT.